A single sample is the source of the 30 T cell receptor beta chains below, sequenced in a study of identical twins. TCRdb re-called the 5' RACE reads with MiXCR, one entry per CDR3 protein. The table shows about 530,000 distinct CDR3 sequences, with around 20% occurring only once. These same records also appear under a second study, on yellow fever vaccine responses in identical twins.

The specimen was CD4+ T cells sorted from blood. The receptors were gathered from a woman between 18 and 30 years old in good health.

The rearrangement joins TRBV28 to TRBJ2-1; D gene unclear. CDR3 size: 16 residues. From germline, CDR1 is MDHEN and CDR2 SYDVKM. V was shortened by 6 bases and J by 0 bases, with 15 bases between the two germline ends. The CDR3 sequence: CASSPMGSLSYNEQFF. DNA for the CDR3: TGTGCCAGCAGCCCTATGGGGTCCCTCTCCTACAATGAGCAGTTCTTC.

This clonotype was found a few times. CDR3 nucleotide sequence: TGTGCCAGCAGACTCGGACAGTCCGGCACTGAAGCTTTCTTT. Translation: CASRLGQSGTEAFF. The chain employs TRBV28 and TRBJ1-1; TRBD1 is a possible D gene (6 bases). This CDR3 contains 14 residues. Deletions cut 6 bases from V and 4 bases from J, with 15 bases between. CDR1 MDHEN and CDR2 SYDVKM come from the germline V gene.

In its sample, this clonotype was seen a few times. V usage is TRBV20-1 and J usage is TRBJ2-1, with D maybe TRBD2 (6 bases). Per the germline V gene, CDR1 is DFQATT and CDR2 is SNEGSKA (reference sequence). Trimming removed 1 base at V and 9 bases at J, with 13 bases between. The CDR3 loop spans 13 amino acids. The DNA of the CDR3 is TGCAGTGCTAGAGCGGGAGCCATTCTTGAGCAGTTCTTC. It translates to CSARAGAILEQFF.

This clonotype was detected only a few times. The rearrangement uses TRBV20-1 and TRBJ2-1; 8 nucleotides match TRBD1. CDR3 size: 15 residues. Germline-derived CDR1 and CDR2 are DFQATT and SNEGSKA (reference sequence). J was trimmed by 6 bases and V by 0 bases; bases with no gene match: 7. Written as DNA, the CDR3 is TGCAGTGCTAGAGAGCAGGGGGCAACGGCCAATGAGCAGTTCTTC. It is translated as CSAREQGATANEQFF.

This clonotype was seen a handful of times. The chain links TRBV5-5 to TRBJ2-1; TRBD2 might be the D (6 bases). Germline V lookup: CDR1 SGHKS, CDR2 YYEKEE (reference sequence). CDR3 length: 16 residues. V lost 4 bases and J 1 base, leaving 15 bases between the germline ends. The DNA for the CDR3 is TGTGCCAGCAGCGACCCCGGGAGAGGGTCCTACAATGAGCAGTTCTTC. Translated, it gives CASSDPGRGSYNEQFF.

The V gene is TRBV2, the J gene TRBJ2-7, with TRBD2 matching over 10 bases. Trimming at V came to 7 bases and at J to 3 bases, leaving 9 bases not matched to a gene. This CDR3 region has 15 residues. CDR1 is SNHLY, CDR2 FYNNEI, per germline. The CDR3 bases are TGTGCCAGCACCGAAAAGGAGCGGGGGGGCTACGAGCAGTACGTC. Protein sequence: CASTEKERGGYEQYV.

This sequence joins TRBV9 and TRBJ2-2; D unresolved. Looked up from germline, CDR1 is SGDLS and CDR2 is YYNGEE. This CDR3 has 11 amino acids. Trimming left V 6 bases short and J 7 bases short, with 7 bases between. The CDR3 DNA reads TGTGCCAGCAAGGGTAACGGGGAGCTGTTTTTT. It codes for CASKGNGELFF.

There are a few counts of this clonotype. The chain carries TRBV6-1 and TRBJ2-1; a weak D match, TRBD1 (6 bases). This CDR3 comprises 11 residues. The V gene lost 8 bases and the J gene lost 6 bases, with 8 bases spanning the gap. Germline-derived CDR1 and CDR2 are MNHNS and SASEGT. The DNA of the CDR3 is TGTGCCAGCGTCAGGGGCAATGAGCAGTTCTTC. It is translated as CASVRGNEQFF.

This clonotype showed up just a few times. CDR3 nucleotides: TGTGCCAGCAGCCCCTTCGGAGGCGGGGAGCTGTTTTTT. It codes for CASSPFGGGELFF. The V call is TRBV7-3, the J call TRBJ2-2, with a possible D match to TRBD2 (5 bases). Trimming took 5 bases from V and 7 from J, leaving 11 bases between them. CDR1 is SGHTA, CDR2 FQGTGA, per germline. The CDR3 spans 13 residues. Filled out from reference TRBV7-3 and TRBJ2-2, the complete variable domain reads GAGVSQTPSNKVTEKGKYVELRCDPISGHTALYWYRQSLGQGPEFLIYFQGTGAADDSGLPNDRFFAVRPEGSVSTLKIQRTERGDSAVYLCASSPFGGGELFFGEGSRLTVL.

This clonotype was seen only a few times. This sequence joins TRBV6-2 or TRBV6-3 and TRBJ2-6; tentatively, D is TRBD1 (7 bases). The CDR3 contains 15 residues. The V end lost 5 bases, the J end lost 2 bases, and 10 bases lay between the germline ends. Germline V gene lookup returns CDR1 MNHEY and CDR2 SVGEGT. CDR3 protein: CASSGGTAGANVLTF. CDR3 DNA: TGTGCCAGCAGTGGGGGGACAGCTGGGGCCAACGTCCTGACTTTC.

A note on this clonotype: A read error may account for a junction end that differs from germline. The chain has TRBV5-1 and TRBJ2-3, with a possible D match to TRBD2 (5 bases). Germline V gene lookup returns CDR1 SGHRS and CDR2 YFSETQ. CDR3 length equals 15 residues. The CDR3 region has the DNA TGCGCCAGCAGCTTGTACTCGGGAATTGCAGATATGCAGTATTTT. Protein product: CASSLYSGIADMQYF.

This clonotype has more than one count but fewer than ten. This sequence joins TRBV6-4 and TRBJ1-1; 7 bases align to TRBD1. Germline V gene sequence: CDR1 MRHNA, CDR2 SNTAGT. V lost 2 bases, J lost 3 bases, and 9 bases stayed unmatched. This CDR3 contains 16 residues. CDR3 sequence: CASSDTNRGIYTEAFF. In DNA form, the CDR3 reads TGTGCCAGCAGTGACACGAACAGGGGTATTTACACTGAAGCTTTCTTT.

The CDR3 is CASKPTGTHKTQYF. The CDR3 bases are TGTGCCAGCAAACCCACCGGGACACACAAGACCCAGTACTTC. The genes are TRBV12-3 or TRBV12-4 and TRBJ2-5, with TRBD1 as a possible D gene (6 bases). This CDR3 region has 14 residues. V was clipped by 7 bases and J by 6 bases, with 18 bases between them.

The rearrangement uses TRBV11-2 and TRBJ2-1, with 10 positions matching TRBD2. The ends lost 2 bases at V and 6 bases at J; junction bases unmatched: 13. This CDR3 is built from 18 residues. Germline assignment: CDR1 SGHAT and CDR2 FQNNGV. In DNA, the CDR3 is TGTGCCAGCAGCTTACTGGGACTAGCGATCGGTAGATCCAATGAGCAGTTCTTC. Protein sequence: CASSLLGLAIGRSNEQFF.

The chain carries TRBV10-3 and TRBJ2-5, with unresolved D. V lost 0 bases to trimming and J lost 7 bases, with 9 bases between them. The CDR3 runs 13 residues. Germline V lookup: CDR1 ENHRY, CDR2 SYGVKD. The CDR3 loop is CAISESEVGTQYF. CDR3 sequence (DNA): TGTGCCATCAGTGAGTCAGAAGTGGGGACCCAGTACTTC.

The V call is TRBV10-3, the J call TRBJ2-7; 9 nucleotides line up with TRBD1. The germline V gene encodes CDR1 ENHRY and CDR2 SYGVKD. With 4 bases clipped from V and 1 base from J, the junction kept 2 bases outside the gene matches. The CDR3 runs 14 residues. CDR3 loop: CAISVGTGSYEQYV. The CDR3 bases are TGTGCCATCAGTGTAGGGACAGGGTCCTACGAGCAGTACGTC.

The rearrangement uses TRBV20-1 and TRBJ2-1, with D perhaps being TRBD1 or TRBD2 (6 bases each). This CDR3 has 15 amino acids. Germline V gives CDR1 DFQATT, CDR2 SNEGSKA (reference sequence). Trimming pared 6 bases from V and 7 bases from J, leaving 22 bases between. DNA of the CDR3: TGCAGTGCCTCGGAGGGGGGCTCTCTAGGGAATGAGCAGTTCTTC. It yields the protein CSASEGGSLGNEQFF.

The chain links TRBV28 to TRBJ1-1, with TRBD1 matching over 8 bases. This CDR3 comprises 16 residues. V lost 7 bases, J lost 4 bases, and 14 bases stayed unmatched. The germline CDR1 and CDR2 sequences are MDHEN and SYDVKM. CDR3 bases: TGTGCCAGCACCGGTTCCAGGGGGCGCGGGGGCACTGAAGCTTTCTTT. Amino acid sequence: CASTGSRGRGGTEAFF.

This clonotype was seen at least ten times. The chain combines TRBV4-1 with TRBJ2-1; 8 nucleotides align to TRBD2. From germline, CDR1 is MGHRA and CDR2 YSYEKL. V was clipped by 3 bases and J by 7 bases; unmatched bases: 11. The CDR3 loop spans 16 amino acids. In DNA, the CDR3 is TGCGCCAGCAGCCACACACCCGGGACTAGGGATAATGAGCAGTTCTTC. It is translated as CASSHTPGTRDNEQFF.

This chain connects TRBV19 to TRBJ2-2, with D tentatively TRBD1 (6 bases). With 10 bases removed from V and 2 bases from J, the gap between germline ends came to 17 bases. The germline gives CDR1 LNHDA, CDR2 SQIVND (reference sequence). The CDR3 has 15 amino acids. The CDR3 DNA is TGTGCCACCCAACGGGACACCCCCAACACCGGGGAGCTGTTTTTT. Residues: CATQRDTPNTGELFF.

This clonotype has more than one count but fewer than ten. The gene calls are TRBV10-3 and TRBJ2-1, with D maybe TRBD1 (6 bases). CDR3 length equals 15 residues. Germline values: CDR1 ENHRY, CDR2 SYGVKD. Trimming took 4 bases from V and 3 from J, leaving 13 bases between them. CDR3 sequence (DNA): TGTGCCATCAGTGCCCCCGGGACACTCTACAATGAGCAGTTCTTC. Translating gives CAISAPGTLYNEQFF.

In this sample, this clonotype turned up a few times. The rearrangement uses TRBV27 and TRBJ1-4, with 8 bases aligning to TRBD1. Germline CDR1 is MNHEY and CDR2 is SMNVEV (reference sequence). J gave up 8 bases and V 4 bases, and 6 bases lay outside the gene matches. The CDR3 covers 14 residues. CDR3 region: CASSSVDRAEKLFF. The CDR3 DNA reads TGTGCCAGCAGTTCCGTGGACAGGGCCGAAAAACTGTTTTTT.

V and J are TRBV28 and TRBJ2-7; 11 bases fit TRBD2. J gave up 6 bases and V 7 bases, and 5 bases lay outside the gene matches. This CDR3 is built from 13 residues. In germline, CDR1 is MDHEN, CDR2 SYDVKM. CDR3 sequence reads: CASKVAGGPEQYF. The CDR3 DNA follows: TGTGCCAGCAAGGTAGCGGGAGGGCCCGAGCAGTACTTC. Drawing the rest from reference TRBV28 and TRBJ2-7, the complete variable domain is DVKVTQSSRYLVKRTGEKVFLECVQDMDHENMFWYRQDPGLGLRLIYFSYDVKMKEKGDIPEGYSVSREKKERFSLILESASTNQTSMYLCASKVAGGPEQYFGPGTRLTVT.

The chain recombines TRBV29-1 with TRBJ2-3; TRBD2 matches 15 bases. Trimming at V came to 6 bases and at J to 0 bases, leaving 4 bases not matched to a gene. The CDR3 has 16 residues. CDR1 and CDR2 (germline): SQVTM, ANQGSEA. The CDR3 coding sequence is TGCAGCGTCGCGGGACTAGCGGGAGGTAGCACAGATACGCAGTATTTT. Residues: CSVAGLAGGSTDTQYF.

This clonotype turned up a few times. CDR3 loop: CASSLGWTGASDTQYF. The CDR3 nucleotides are TGTGCCAGCAGCTTAGGGTGGACAGGGGCCTCAGATACGCAGTATTTT. The chain employs TRBV5-5 and TRBJ2-3; 9 nucleotides match TRBD1. The CDR3 has 16 residues. V lost 2 bases, J lost 4 bases, and 8 bases stayed unmatched. Germline V gives CDR1 SGHKS, CDR2 YYEKEE (reference sequence). The full variable domain, with the rest looked up from reference TRBV5-5 and TRBJ2-3, is DAGVTQSPTHLIKTRGQQVTLRCSPISGHKSVSWYQQVLGQGPQFIFQYYEKEERGRGNFPDRFSARQFPNYSSELNVNALLLGDSALYLCASSLGWTGASDTQYFGPGTRLTVL.

This clonotype was detected ten times or more. The J gene is TRBJ2-7, the V gene TRBV5-1; 8 bases fit TRBD2. Germline V lookup: CDR1 SGHRS, CDR2 YFSETQ. The CDR3 has 15 residues. Germline trimming cut 0 bases from V and 6 bases from J; bases unmatched to any gene: 8. The CDR3 region is CASSLDGSGVLEQYF. The CDR3, as DNA: TGCGCCAGCAGCTTGGATGGTAGCGGGGTGCTCGAGCAGTACTTC.

The V gene is TRBV29-1, the J gene TRBJ2-1; a weak D match, TRBD2 (7 bases). The CDR3 spans 17 residues. V was pared by 8 bases and J by 6 bases, with 29 bases between. CDR1 and CDR2 from the germline V gene are SQVTM and ANQGSEA. The CDR3 loop reads CSFKQGGFVSWGNEQFF. In DNA form, the CDR3 reads TGCAGCTTTAAACAGGGAGGGTTTGTGAGTTGGGGCAATGAGCAGTTCTTC.

This sequence joins TRBV19 and TRBJ1-1, with 7 bases identical to TRBD1. Per germline, CDR1 LNHDA and CDR2 SQIVND (reference sequence). This CDR3 comprises 15 residues. V was clipped by 4 bases and J by 8 bases; unmatched bases: 13. The CDR3 nucleotides are TGTGCCAGTAGTAAAGGGACAGCCCGACCAAGAGAAGCTTTCTTT. Translated: CASSKGTARPREAFF.

This clonotype was seen a few times. This rearrangement joins TRBV12-3 or TRBV12-4 to TRBJ2-3; 13 bases fit TRBD2. V lost 4 bases and J lost 4; bases outside the gene matches: 11. This CDR3 is 18 amino acids long. The CDR3 is CASSSRIGLAGDPDTQYF. The CDR3 DNA is TGTGCCAGCAGTTCCCGAATAGGACTAGCGGGAGATCCAGATACGCAGTATTTT.

This clonotype has just a few counts. This sequence joins TRBV12-3 or TRBV12-4 and TRBJ2-2, with 8 positions matching TRBD2. Losses at the gene ends were 8 bases for V and 4 bases for J; bases not matched to a gene: 6. This CDR3 spans 14 amino acids. The CDR3 protein is CASRSGTSTGELFF. The CDR3, as DNA: TGTGCCAGCCGCTCGGGGACTAGCACCGGGGAGCTGTTTTTT.